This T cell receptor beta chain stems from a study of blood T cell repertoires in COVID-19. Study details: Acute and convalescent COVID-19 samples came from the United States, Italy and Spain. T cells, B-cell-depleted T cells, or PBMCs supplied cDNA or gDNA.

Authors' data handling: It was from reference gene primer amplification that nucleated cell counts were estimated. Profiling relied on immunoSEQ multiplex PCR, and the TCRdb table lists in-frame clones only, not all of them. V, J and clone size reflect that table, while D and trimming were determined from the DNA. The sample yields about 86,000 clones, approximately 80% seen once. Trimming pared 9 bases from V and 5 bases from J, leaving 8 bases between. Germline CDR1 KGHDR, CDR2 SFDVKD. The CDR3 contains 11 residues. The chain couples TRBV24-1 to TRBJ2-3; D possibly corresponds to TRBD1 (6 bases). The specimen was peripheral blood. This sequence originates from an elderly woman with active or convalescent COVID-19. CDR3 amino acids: CATGTRDTQYF. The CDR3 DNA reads TGTGCCACCGGGACAAGAGATACGCAGTATTTT.